This T cell receptor (beta chain) was identified in a study of T cell repertoires in cytomegalovirus infection. Overall study context: Epitope selection comprised recently identified HLA-C-restricted CMV epitopes and well-studied HLA-B-restricted CMV epitopes. It can be stated that public TCR beta signatures indicated CMV infection as well as a matching HLA type. The study's findings and limits: Ex vivo responses were dominated by HLA-C-restricted CMV-specific TCR beta clonotypes. Based on cumulative public TCR beta family frequency, carriers of CMV plus the relevant HLA were identified.

The CDR3 extends over 16 amino acids. Trimming pared 6 bases from V and 6 bases from J, leaving 27 bases between. Germline loops: CDR1 DFQATT, CDR2 SNEGSKA (reference sequence). This clonotype was detected many times. The target antigen is unknown. TCRdb independently ran MiXCR on the reads; one entry per CDR3 protein. Of about 890,000 distinct CDR3 sequences in the sample, around 31% were seen once. The chain is built from TRBV20-1 and TRBJ2-7; a possible D gene is TRBD1 (6 bases). The TCR was taken from a human donor in good health (CMV status not recorded). Some clones in this sample may be carry-over from other donors' samples. The specimen comprised cultured CD8+ T cells from PBMCs, sampled from culture after CMV antigen stimulation. The CDR3 region has the DNA TGCAGTGCAATAGAAAGTACCACAGGGTTCTTACTCGAGCAGTACTTC. Its protein is CSAIESTTGFLLEQYF.